The next 18 T cell receptor beta chains were all read from a single sample in a study of spatial heterogeneity in lung cancer. These receptors are not linked to any known antigen. TCRdb called the 5' RACE reads again in MiXCR, with one record for every CDR3 protein. The table includes roughly 7,700 distinct CDR3 sequences, about 12% detected once. Findings of the study overall: In tumors, expanded intratumoral alpha and beta TCR counts tracked mutation counts.

Time point indicated: sample taken at primary tumor resection. The specimen comprised lung tumor tissue, sampled at surgery. Receptor source: a male donor with early-stage non-small cell lung cancer.

Many counts were recorded for this clonotype. This beta chain is an off-target read within a library intended for alpha chains, so its frequency means little. The chain is built from TRBV7-6 and TRBJ1-2; D may be TRBD1 (5 bases). The V and J ends lost 1 base and 8 bases respectively, with 14 bases between them. From germline, CDR1 is SGHVS and CDR2 FNYEAQ. The CDR3 loop spans 14 amino acids. The CDR3, as DNA: TGTGCCAGCAGCTTAGATCAGGGTGATTCGGGCTACACCTTC. It encodes CASSLDQGDSGYTF.

This clonotype was seen repeatedly, ten times or more. This beta chain appears as a stray read in a library generated for alpha chains; its size is not informative. The chain joins TRBV6-5 to TRBJ2-1, with TRBD2 identical over 12 bases. Unmatched junction bases numbered 4, after V lost 0 bases and J lost 4 bases. The V gene's germline CDR1 is MNHEY and CDR2 SVGAGI. This CDR3 spans 17 amino acids. The CDR3 sequence is CASSYSATSGRYNEQFF. The CDR3 DNA reads TGTGCCAGCAGTTACTCAGCGACTAGCGGGAGATACAATGAGCAGTTCTTC.

This clonotype was counted at least ten times. This beta chain is a stray read from a library made for alpha chains; its abundance is not meaningful. The rearrangement joins TRBV4-2 to TRBJ2-1; 8 nucleotides match TRBD2. CDR1 is LGHNA and CDR2 is YNFKEQ in the germline V gene. The CDR3 sequence is 14 residues long. V lost 5 bases to trimming and J lost 9 bases; unmatched junction nucleotides: 9. CDR3 protein: CASSTRAGESEQFF. The CDR3 DNA reads TGTGCCAGCAGCACGCGAGCGGGAGAGAGTGAGCAGTTCTTC.

This clonotype was counted a few times. This beta chain is an unintended read in a library built for alpha chains; its size means little. This chain connects TRBV19 to TRBJ1-5; D call uncertain. V lost 4 bases and J 4 bases, leaving 8 bases between the germline ends. This CDR3 comprises 13 residues. Looked up from germline, CDR1 is LNHDA and CDR2 is SQIVND (reference sequence). The CDR3 loop is CASSRRGNQPQHF. CDR3 DNA sequence: TGTGCCAGTAGTAGGAGAGGGAATCAGCCCCAGCATTTT. Full variable domain (outside the CDR3, taken from reference TRBV19 and TRBJ1-5): DGGITQSPKYLFRKEGQNVTLSCEQNLNHDAMYWYRQDPGQGLRLIYYSQIVNDFQKGDIAEGYSVSREKKESFPLTVTSAQKNPTAFYLCASSRRGNQPQHFGDGTRLSIL.

The sample holds many counts of this clonotype. Since it is a stray read in a library aimed at alpha chains, this beta chain has a size that is not meaningful. This chain uses TRBV11-2 with TRBJ1-1; D is uncertain. Per the germline V gene, CDR1 is SGHAT and CDR2 is FQNNGV. With 5 bases removed from V and 6 bases from J, the gap between germline ends came to 16 bases. The CDR3 is 14 amino acids. The CDR3 sequence: CASSPPPAVSEAFF. DNA for the CDR3: TGTGCCAGCAGCCCGCCCCCAGCGGTGTCTGAAGCTTTCTTT.

The table lists this clonotype with a few counts. Found in a library prepared for alpha chains, this beta chain is an off-target read, and its abundance has little meaning. The J gene is TRBJ2-3, the V gene TRBV12-3 or TRBV12-4; 8 bases fit TRBD2. V shed 6 bases, J shed 6 bases, and the junction held 14 bases outside the gene matches. The CDR3 has 16 residues. The CDR3 sequence is CASRGERGRGVDTQYF. CDR3 bases: TGTGCCAGCAGGGGGGAGCGGGGGCGGGGCGTGGATACGCAGTATTTT.

By share of the sample, this clonotype is medium-sized. Little can be read into the size of this beta chain, an off-target read in a library designed for alpha chains. This rearrangement joins TRBV19 to TRBJ2-5; D not certain. The V gene lost 3 bases and the J gene lost 5 bases, with 10 bases spanning the gap. CDR1 is LNHDA, CDR2 SQIVND, per germline (reference sequence). The CDR3 loop spans 13 amino acids. CDR3 residues: CASSIDDLETQYF. CDR3 nucleotides: TGTGCCAGTAGTATCGACGACCTCGAGACCCAGTACTTC.

This clonotype appeared a few times. This beta chain represents an off-target read in a library built for alpha chains; its size is of limited meaning. J is TRBJ2-5 and V is TRBV29-1; 10 nucleotides match TRBD2. V was pared by 4 bases and J by 5 bases, with 7 bases of the junction left unmatched. The germline V gene encodes CDR1 SQVTM and CDR2 ANQGSEA. The CDR3 totals 14 residues. The CDR3 DNA reads as TGCAGCGTTGTATCAGCGGGAGGGCCCGAGACCCAGTACTTC. Protein: CSVVSAGGPETQYF.

Concerning this clonotype: This beta chain turned up in a library designed for alpha chains; as an off-target read, its abundance says little. This chain links TRBV6-2 or TRBV6-3 with TRBJ2-2; maybe TRBD1 (6 bases). The CDR3 extends over 16 amino acids. Germline values: CDR1 MNHEY, CDR2 SVGEGT. Trimming shortened V by 7 bases and J by 5 bases, and 20 bases separated the two germline ends. The CDR3 nucleotides read TGTGCCAGCACGGATCTAGGCAGGGGTCGGACCGGGGAGCTGTTTTTT. Its protein product is CASTDLGRGRTGELFF.

This clonotype is classed as medium-sized. This beta chain represents an off-target read in a library built for alpha chains; its size is of limited meaning. This chain links TRBV20-1 with TRBJ2-5, with D possibly TRBD2 on 5 matching bases. The CDR3 loop spans 15 amino acids. Germline V lookup: CDR1 DFQATT, CDR2 SNEGSKA (reference sequence). Trimming took 3 bases from V and 0 from J, leaving 14 bases between them. The CDR3 sequence is CSASRGGWYQETQYF. The CDR3 coding sequence is TGCAGTGCTAGTCGGGGTGGTTGGTACCAAGAGACCCAGTACTTC.

In its sample, this clonotype ranks as large (0.1 to 1%). The library was prepared for alpha chains; this beta chain is a stray read, so its frequency means little. The J gene is TRBJ1-5, the V gene TRBV20-1; TRBD1 matches at 8 bases. Germline V gene sequence: CDR1 DFQATT, CDR2 SNEGSKA (reference sequence). Unmatched junction bases numbered 17, after V lost 4 bases and J lost 9 bases. CDR3 size: 16 residues. As DNA, the CDR3 is TGCAGTGCTATTTCTGCCAGGGGGCGATTCTCTCGGCCCCAGCATTTT. Protein product: CSAISARGRFSRPQHF.

This clonotype was detected ten times or more. Because this beta chain is a stray read in a library intended to capture alpha chains, its abundance should not be given much weight. This sequence joins TRBV5-1 and TRBJ2-7; 14 bases match TRBD2. Germline CDR1 SGHRS, CDR2 YFSETQ. The CDR3 is 15 amino acids. With 4 bases clipped from V and 5 bases from J, the junction kept 5 bases outside the gene matches. The CDR3 loop is CASSLGTSGSDEQYF. For the CDR3, the DNA is TGCGCCAGCAGCCTTGGGACTAGCGGGAGCGACGAGCAGTACTTC.

This clonotype was recorded many times. Because this beta chain is a stray read in a library intended to capture alpha chains, its abundance should not be given much weight. The J gene is TRBJ1-5, the V gene TRBV2; a possible D gene is TRBD1 (6 bases). The V gene lost 6 bases and the J gene lost 6 bases, with 15 bases spanning the gap. This CDR3 has 14 amino acids. Germline V lookup: CDR1 SNHLY, CDR2 FYNNEI. The CDR3 region is CASRGPLRGQPQHF. CDR3 sequence (DNA): TGTGCCAGCAGAGGACCCCTCAGGGGTCAGCCCCAGCATTTT.

Only a few counts were recorded for this clonotype. This beta chain came through as a stray read in a library set up for alpha chains, and its size says little. The V and J genes are TRBV15 and TRBJ2-4, with TRBD2 identical over 7 bases. V was pared by 0 bases and J by 6 bases, with 8 bases of the junction left unmatched. Germline V gene sequence: CDR1 LNHNV, CDR2 YYDKDF (reference sequence). This CDR3 is 16 amino acids long. For the CDR3, the DNA is TGTGCCACCAGCAGAGATCTGTGGGCTAGCGGAAACATTCAGTACTTC. Residues: CATSRDLWASGNIQYF.

By frequency in the sample, this clonotype is medium-sized. This beta chain turned up in a library designed for alpha chains; as an off-target read, its abundance says little. CDR3 coding DNA: TGCGCCAGCAGCTTGGTGAAGGCGAACACCGGGGAGCTGTTTTTT. This translates into CASSLVKANTGELFF. V gene TRBV5-1 combines with J gene TRBJ2-2; the D is unclear. The CDR3 totals 15 residues. V lost 0 bases and J 0 bases, leaving 6 bases between the germline ends. In germline, CDR1 is SGHRS, CDR2 YFSETQ.

Sample share makes this clonotype medium-sized (0.01 to 0.1%). The library was built for alpha chains, so this beta chain is an off-target read and its size means little. The V call is TRBV6-5, the J call TRBJ2-7; 11 nucleotides align to TRBD2. The V gene's germline CDR1 is MNHEY and CDR2 SVGAGI. The CDR3 covers 14 residues. V dropped 6 bases and J dropped 3; count of bases not matched to a gene: 4. In nucleotides, the CDR3 is TGTGCCAGCAGCACTAGCGGGAGTCACTACGAGCAGTACTTC. Residues: CASSTSGSHYEQYF.

This clonotype was picked up many times. A library made for alpha chains picked up this beta chain off target, so its size means little. The rearrangement uses TRBV7-9 and TRBJ2-7; D call uncertain. CDR3 length: 15 residues. V gave up 5 bases and J gave up 0 bases, with 14 bases separating them. Germline CDR1 reads SEHNR; CDR2 reads FQNEAQ (reference sequence). The CDR3: CASSPSGVISYEQYF. DNA for the CDR3: TGTGCCAGCAGCCCTTCCGGAGTCATCTCCTACGAGCAGTACTTC. Complete variable domain (other parts from reference TRBV7-9 and TRBJ2-7): DTGVSQNPRHKITKRGQNVTFRCDPISEHNRLYWYRQTLGQGPEFLTYFQNEAQLEKSRLLSDRFSAERPKGSFSTLEIQRTEQGDSAMYLCASSPSGVISYEQYFGPGTRLTVT.

Concerning this clonotype itself: A much larger clone lies a single base off, so this may be a read error. This beta chain lies outside the target of a library built for alpha chains; its clone size means little. This chain connects TRBV12-3 or TRBV12-4 to TRBJ2-2; possibly TRBD1 or TRBD2 for D (5 bases each). V lost 7 bases and J 2 bases, leaving 17 bases between the germline ends. This CDR3 has 16 amino acids. The CDR3 sequence is CASTTPGQINTGELFF. CDR3 bases: TGTGCCAGCACCACCCCGGGGCAGATTAACACCGGGGAGCTGTTTTTT.